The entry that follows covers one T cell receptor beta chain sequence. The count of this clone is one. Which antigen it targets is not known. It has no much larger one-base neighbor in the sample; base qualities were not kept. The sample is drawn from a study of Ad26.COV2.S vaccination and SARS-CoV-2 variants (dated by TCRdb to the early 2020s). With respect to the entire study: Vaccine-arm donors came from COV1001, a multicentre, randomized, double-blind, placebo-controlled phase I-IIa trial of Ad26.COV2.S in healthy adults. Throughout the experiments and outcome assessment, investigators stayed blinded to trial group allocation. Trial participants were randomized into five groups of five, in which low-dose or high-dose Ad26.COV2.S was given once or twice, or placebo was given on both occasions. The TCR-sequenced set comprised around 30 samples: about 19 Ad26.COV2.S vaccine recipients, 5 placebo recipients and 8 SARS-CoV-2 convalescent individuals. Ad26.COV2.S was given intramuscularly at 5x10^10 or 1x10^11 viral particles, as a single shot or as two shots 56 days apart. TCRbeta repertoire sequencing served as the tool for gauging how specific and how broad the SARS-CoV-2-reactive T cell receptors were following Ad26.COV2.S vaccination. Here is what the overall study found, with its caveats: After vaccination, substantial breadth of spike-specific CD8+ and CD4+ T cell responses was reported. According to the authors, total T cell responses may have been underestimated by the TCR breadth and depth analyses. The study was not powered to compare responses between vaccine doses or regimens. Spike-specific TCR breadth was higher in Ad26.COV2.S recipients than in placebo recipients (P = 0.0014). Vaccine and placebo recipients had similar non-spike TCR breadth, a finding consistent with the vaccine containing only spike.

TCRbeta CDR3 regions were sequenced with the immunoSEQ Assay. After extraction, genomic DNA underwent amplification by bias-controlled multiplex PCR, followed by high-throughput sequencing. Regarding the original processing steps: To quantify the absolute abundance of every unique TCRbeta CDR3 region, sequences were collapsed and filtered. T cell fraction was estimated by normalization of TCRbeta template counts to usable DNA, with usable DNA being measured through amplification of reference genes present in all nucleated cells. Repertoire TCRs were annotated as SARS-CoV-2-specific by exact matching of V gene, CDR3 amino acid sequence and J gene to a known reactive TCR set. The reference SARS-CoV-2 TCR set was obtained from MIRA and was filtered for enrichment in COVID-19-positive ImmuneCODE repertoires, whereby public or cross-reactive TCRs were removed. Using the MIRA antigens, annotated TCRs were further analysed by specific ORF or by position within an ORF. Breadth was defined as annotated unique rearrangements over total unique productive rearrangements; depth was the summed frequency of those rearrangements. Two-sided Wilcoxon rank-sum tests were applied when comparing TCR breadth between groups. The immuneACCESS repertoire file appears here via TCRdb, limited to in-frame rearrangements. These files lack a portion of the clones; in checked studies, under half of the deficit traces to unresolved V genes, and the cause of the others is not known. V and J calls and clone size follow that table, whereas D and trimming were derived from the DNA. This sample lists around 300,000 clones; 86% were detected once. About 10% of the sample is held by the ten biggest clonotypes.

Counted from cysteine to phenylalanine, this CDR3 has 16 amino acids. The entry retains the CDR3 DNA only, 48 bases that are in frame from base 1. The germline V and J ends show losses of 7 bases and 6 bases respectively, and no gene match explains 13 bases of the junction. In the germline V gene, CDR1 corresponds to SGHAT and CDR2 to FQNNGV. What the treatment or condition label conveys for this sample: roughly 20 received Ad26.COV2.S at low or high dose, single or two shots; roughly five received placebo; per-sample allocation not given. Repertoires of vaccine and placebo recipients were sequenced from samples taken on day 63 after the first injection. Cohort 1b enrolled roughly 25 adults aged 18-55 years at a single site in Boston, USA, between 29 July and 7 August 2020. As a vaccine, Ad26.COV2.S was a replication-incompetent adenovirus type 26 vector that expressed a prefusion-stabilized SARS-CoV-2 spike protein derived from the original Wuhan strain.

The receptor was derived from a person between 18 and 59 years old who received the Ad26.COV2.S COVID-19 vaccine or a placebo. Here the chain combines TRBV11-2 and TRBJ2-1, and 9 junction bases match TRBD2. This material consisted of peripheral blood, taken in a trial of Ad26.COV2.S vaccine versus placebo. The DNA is TGTGCCAGCACGCCGCTAGCGGGGACGATCGGCAATGAGCAGTTCTTC. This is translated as CASTPLAGTIGNEQFF.